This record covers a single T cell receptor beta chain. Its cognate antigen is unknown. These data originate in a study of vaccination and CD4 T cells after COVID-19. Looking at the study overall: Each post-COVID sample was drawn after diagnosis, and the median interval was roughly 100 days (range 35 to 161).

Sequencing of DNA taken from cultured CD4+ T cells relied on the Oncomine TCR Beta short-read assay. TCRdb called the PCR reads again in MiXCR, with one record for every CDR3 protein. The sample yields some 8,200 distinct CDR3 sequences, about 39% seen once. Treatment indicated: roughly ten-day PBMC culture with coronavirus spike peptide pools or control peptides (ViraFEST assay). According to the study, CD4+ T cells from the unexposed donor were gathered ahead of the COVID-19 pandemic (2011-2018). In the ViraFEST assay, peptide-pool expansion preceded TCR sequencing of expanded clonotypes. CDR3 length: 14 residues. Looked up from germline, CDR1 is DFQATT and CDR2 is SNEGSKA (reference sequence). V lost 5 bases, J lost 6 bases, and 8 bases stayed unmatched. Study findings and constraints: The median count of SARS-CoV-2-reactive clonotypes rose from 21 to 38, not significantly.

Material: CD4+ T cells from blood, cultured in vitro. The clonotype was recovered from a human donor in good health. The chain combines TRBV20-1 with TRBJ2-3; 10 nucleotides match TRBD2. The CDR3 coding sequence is TGCAGTGCTTCCAGCGGGGGGGCGGGCGATACGCAGTATTTT. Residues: CSASSGGAGDTQYF.